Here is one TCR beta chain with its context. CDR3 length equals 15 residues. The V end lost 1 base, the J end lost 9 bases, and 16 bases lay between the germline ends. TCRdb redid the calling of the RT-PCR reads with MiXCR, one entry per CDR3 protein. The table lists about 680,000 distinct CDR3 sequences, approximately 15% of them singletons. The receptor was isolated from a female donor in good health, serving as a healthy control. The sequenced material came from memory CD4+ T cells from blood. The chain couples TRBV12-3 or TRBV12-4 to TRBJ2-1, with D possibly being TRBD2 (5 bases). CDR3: CASSLGAEEIREQFF. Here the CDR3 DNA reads TGTGCCAGCAGTTTAGGAGCGGAGGAGATACGTGAGCAGTTCTTC.